Sequencing of this TCR beta chain was carried out in a study of blood T cells in healthy people across ages. This CDR3 region has 19 residues. This clonotype was counted between two and nine times. The antigen remains unidentified. Primers used in a second PCR of roughly 6 to 11 cycles were a sample-barcoded 5' primer and a J-beta primer mix. TCRdb itself ran the 5' RACE reads through MiXCR, one entry per CDR3 protein. The repertoire holds approximately 680,000 distinct CDR3 sequences, with about 30% as singletons. Staff drew ten milliliters of peripheral blood from each donor. Findings and limits, study-wide: Long-lived donors exceeded aged donors in naive CD4+ cells and diversity. Naive T cell percentage strongly correlated with TCR beta diversity.

The clonotype was recovered from a woman over 75 in good health. Sample: blood. The chain has TRBV21-1 and TRBJ2-1; the table's D call of TRBD1 was not tested on the DNA. TRBV21-1 is a pseudogene. The CDR3 coding sequence is TGTGCCAGCAGCAAAAAGACAGGGGGCGCAAGGAAGGTCATCAAGCAGCAGTTCTTC. The encoded protein is CASSKKTGGARKVIKQQFF.